The TCR beta chain described here comes from a study of OX40 agonist ivuxolimab in advanced cancers. Regarding the study in general: Ivuxolimab was an agonistic, fully human IgG2 monoclonal antibody directed against OX40 (CD134), a costimulatory receptor. Among the roughly 54 dose-escalation patients, 19 had hepatocellular carcinoma, around 15 melanoma, 9 renal cell carcinoma and 9 head and neck cancer. The point of sequencing TCRbeta in the periphery was to test whether ivuxolimab changed TCR sequence diversity and drove clonal T-cell expansion. In the dose-escalation cohort, around four fifths of patients were male, and the mean age was around 65 years with a range of about 23 to 79. The paper describes the monotherapy dose-escalation part (N ≈ 52 patients) of the phase I trial of ivuxolimab. Partial responses occurred in three dose-escalation patients: two with cutaneous melanoma and one with hepatocellular carcinoma. Intravenous ivuxolimab was administered to patients every 2 weeks at six dose levels: 0.01, 0.1, 0.3, 1.5, 3 and 10 mg/kg. Patients were allowed to have had prior anti-PD-1, anti-PD-L1 or anti-CTLA-4 therapy, and approximately 40% of the dose-escalation patients had previously received checkpoint inhibitors. Study-level results and caveats: Low levels of normalized T-cell clonal expansion were also shown by some nonresponding patients. After ivuxolimab, more expanded clones were found on average in CD8+ T cells than in CD4+ T cells. At doses of 0.1 to 3.0 mg/kg, clonal expansion of both CD4+ and CD8+ T cells in blood was seen between baseline and week 6. Partial responders in the 0.1-3.0 mg/kg groups had among the lowest normalized peripheral clonal expansion, especially among CD8+ T cells. The antigen specificity of the clonally expanded peripheral T cells was not determined.

Patients with autoimmune disease history or receiving systemic immunosuppression were excluded from the trial. Peripheral blood for TCR sequencing was drawn from every dose cohort at baseline, at cycle 4 day 1 and at cycle 7 day 1. Samples were obtained from an open-label, multicenter, first-in-human phase I dose-escalation trial of ivuxolimab. Adults with locally advanced or metastatic melanoma, renal cell, hepatocellular, or head and neck squamous cell carcinoma were enrolled in the trial. Before TCR sequencing, CD4+ T cells and CD8+ T cells were sorted from peripheral blood as separate populations. CDR1 and CDR2 were assigned from the germline V gene (reference sequence) as MNHEY and SMNVEV. The CDR3 runs 14 residues from the cysteine to the phenylalanine. Left in the record is the CDR3 DNA by itself, 42 bases read in frame from the first base. V lost 4 bases and J lost 3 bases; the stretch between them is 13 bases long.

Genomic DNA was extracted from sorted cells for sequencing of the TCRbeta CDR3 region. TCRbeta CDR3 regions were sequenced using the immunoSEQ Assay. TCRdb took over this immuneACCESS table, retaining in-frame rearrangements with V and J assigned. Such tables are incomplete; in checked studies, under half of the missing clones stem from an unresolved V gene, and the remainder is unexplained. The sample records tens of thousands of clones, 85% to 95% of which are singletons. 2.6% of the sample lies in the top ten. A note on this clone: Its antigen target is currently unknown. No per-base quality is available; no much larger clone lies one base away.

The clonotype comes from an adult with an advanced solid tumor such as melanoma, head and neck, liver or kidney cancer. Source: CD4+ or CD8+ T cells sorted from blood, taken in a trial of the OX40 agonist ivuxolimab. The rearranged segments are TRBV27 and TRBJ2-7, with the D gene uncertain. The sequenced DNA: TGTGCCAGCAGTTCCGGACCCTTCTACTACGAGCAGTACTTC. Its product reads: CASSSGPFYYEQYF.